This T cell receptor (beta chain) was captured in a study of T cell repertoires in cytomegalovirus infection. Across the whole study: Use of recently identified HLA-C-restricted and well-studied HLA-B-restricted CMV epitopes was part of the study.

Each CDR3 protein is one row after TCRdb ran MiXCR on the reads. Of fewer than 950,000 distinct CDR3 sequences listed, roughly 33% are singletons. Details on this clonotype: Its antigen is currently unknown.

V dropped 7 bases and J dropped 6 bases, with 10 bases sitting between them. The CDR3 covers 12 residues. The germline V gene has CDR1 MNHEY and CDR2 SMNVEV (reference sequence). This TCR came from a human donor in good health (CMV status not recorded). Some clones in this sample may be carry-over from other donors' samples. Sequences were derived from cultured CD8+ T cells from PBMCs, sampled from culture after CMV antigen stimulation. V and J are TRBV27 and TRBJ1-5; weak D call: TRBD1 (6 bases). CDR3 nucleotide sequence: TGTGCCAGCAAACAGGGTACTCAGCCCCAGCATTTT. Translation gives CASKQGTQPQHF.